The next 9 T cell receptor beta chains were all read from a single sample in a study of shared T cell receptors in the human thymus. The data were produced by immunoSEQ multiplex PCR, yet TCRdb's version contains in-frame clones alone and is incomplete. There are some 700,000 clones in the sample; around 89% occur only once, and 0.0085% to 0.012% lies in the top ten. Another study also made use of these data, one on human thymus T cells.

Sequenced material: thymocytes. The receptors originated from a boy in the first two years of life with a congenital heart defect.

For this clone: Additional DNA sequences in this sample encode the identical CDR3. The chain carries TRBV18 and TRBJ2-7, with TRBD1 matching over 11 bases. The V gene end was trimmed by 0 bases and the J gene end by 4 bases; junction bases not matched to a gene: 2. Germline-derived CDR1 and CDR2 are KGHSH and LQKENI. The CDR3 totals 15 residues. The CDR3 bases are TGTGCCAGCTCACCACCGGGACAGGGGGGGTACGAGCAGTACTTC. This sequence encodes CASSPPGQGGYEQYF. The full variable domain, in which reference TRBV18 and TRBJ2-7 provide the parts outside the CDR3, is NAGVMQNPRHLVRRRGQEARLRCSPMKGHSHVYWYRQLPEEGLKFMVYLQKENIIDESGMPKERFSAEFPKEGPSILRIQQVVRGDSAAYFCASSPPGQGGYEQYFGPGTRLTVT.

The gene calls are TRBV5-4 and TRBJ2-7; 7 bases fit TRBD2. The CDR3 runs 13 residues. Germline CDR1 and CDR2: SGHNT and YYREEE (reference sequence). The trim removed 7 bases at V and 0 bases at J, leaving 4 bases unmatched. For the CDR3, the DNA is TGTGCCAGCGGGAGGGCAAGCTCCTACGAGCAGTACTTC. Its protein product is CASGRASSYEQYF. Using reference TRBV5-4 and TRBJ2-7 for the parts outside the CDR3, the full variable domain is ETGVTQSPTHLIKTRGQQVTLRCSSQSGHNTVSWYQQALGQGPQFIFQYYREEENGRGNFPPRFSGLQFPNYSSELNVNALELDDSALYLCASGRASSYEQYFGPGTRLTVT.

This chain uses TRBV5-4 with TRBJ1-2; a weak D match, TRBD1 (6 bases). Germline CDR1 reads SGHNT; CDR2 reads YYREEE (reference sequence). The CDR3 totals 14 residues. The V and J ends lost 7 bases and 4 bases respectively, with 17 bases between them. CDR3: CASSVQQGRYGYTF. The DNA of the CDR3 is TGTGCCAGCTCCGTACAACAGGGACGCTATGGCTACACCTTC.

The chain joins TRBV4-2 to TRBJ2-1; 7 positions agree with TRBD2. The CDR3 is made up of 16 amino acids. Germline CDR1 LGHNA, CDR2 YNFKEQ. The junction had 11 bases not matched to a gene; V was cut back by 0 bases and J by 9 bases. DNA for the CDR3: TGTGCCAGCAGCCAAGAAAAAGGACTAGTAATCGGTGAGCAGTTCTTC. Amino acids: CASSQEKGLVIGEQFF.

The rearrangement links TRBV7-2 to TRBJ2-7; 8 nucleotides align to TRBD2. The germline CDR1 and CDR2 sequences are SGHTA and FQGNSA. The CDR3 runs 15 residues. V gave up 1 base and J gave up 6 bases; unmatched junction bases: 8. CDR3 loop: CASSLVPGGPSEQYF. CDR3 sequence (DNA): TGTGCCAGCAGCTTAGTCCCGGGAGGGCCAAGCGAGCAGTACTTC.

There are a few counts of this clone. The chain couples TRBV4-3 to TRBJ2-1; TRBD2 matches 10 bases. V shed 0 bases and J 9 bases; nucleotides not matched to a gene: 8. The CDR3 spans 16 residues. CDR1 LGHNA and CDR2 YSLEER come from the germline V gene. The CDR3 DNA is TGCGCCAGCAGCCAAGATCCCCTAGCGGGAGTCTCTGAGCAGTTCTTC. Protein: CASSQDPLAGVSEQFF.

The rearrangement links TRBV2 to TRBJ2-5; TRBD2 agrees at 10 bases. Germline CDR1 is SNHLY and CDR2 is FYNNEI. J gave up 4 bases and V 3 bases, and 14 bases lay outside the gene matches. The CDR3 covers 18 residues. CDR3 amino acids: CASSESPPSGSVPETQYF. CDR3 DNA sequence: TGTGCCAGCAGTGAGTCCCCCCCTAGCGGGAGTGTCCCAGAGACCCAGTACTTC.

DNA of the CDR3: TGTGCCATCAGTGAGGCACAGGGGGAATATGGCTACACCTTC. Encoded protein: CAISEAQGEYGYTF. The rearrangement uses TRBV10-3 and TRBJ1-2, with 8 positions matching TRBD1. The germline V gene encodes CDR1 ENHRY and CDR2 SYGVKD. The CDR3 has 14 amino acids. V lost 2 bases to trimming and J lost 5 bases; unmatched junction nucleotides: 4.

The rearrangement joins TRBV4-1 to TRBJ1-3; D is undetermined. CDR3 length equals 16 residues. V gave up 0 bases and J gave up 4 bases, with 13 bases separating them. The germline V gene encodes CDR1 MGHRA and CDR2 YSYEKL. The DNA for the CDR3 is TGCGCCAGCAGCCAAGATCCTCGGGGTTCAGGAAACACCATATATTTT. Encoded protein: CASSQDPRGSGNTIYF.